This T cell receptor beta chain was captured in a study of T cells in Graves' hyperthyroidism and ophthalmopathy. The CDR3 loop spans 12 amino acids. Trimming removed 6 bases from V and 3 bases from J, with 6 bases in between. From germline, CDR1 is LNHDA and CDR2 SQIVND (reference sequence). Hyperthyroidism of Graves' type that showed no ophthalmopathy progression within 18 months was stable. Diagnoses were established using clinical symptoms, serum thyroxine and TRAb, thyroid ultrasound and orbital computed tomography. Study-wide points: In validation, the model predicted ophthalmopathy. These predictions came a median roughly six months before onset.

With respect to this clonotype: The antigen is not known.

Using RNA transcripts as the source, TCR beta CDR3 regions were amplified. HTBI primers were the set used in a first-round RT-PCR of the TCR CDR3. MiXCR, run by TCRdb on the multiplex PCR reads, gives a single entry per CDR3 protein. In the table there are about 480,000 distinct CDR3 sequences, roughly an eighth of which are singletons. Sequencing was carried out using blood. This chain links TRBV19 with TRBJ1-5; no clear D. The clonotype comes from a woman younger than 30 with Graves' hyperthyroidism. CDR3 bases: TGTGCCAGTAGATACCCCAATCAGCCCCAGCATTTT. Residues: CASRYPNQPQHF.